The 23 T cell receptor beta chains below come from one sample, sequenced in a study of T cells in Graves' hyperthyroidism and ophthalmopathy. Researchers amplified the TCR beta CDR3 regions from RNA transcripts. Primed by the HTBI set, a first-round RT-PCR was run on the TCR CDR3. Via MiXCR, TCRdb re-called the multiplex PCR reads, giving one row per CDR3 protein. The sample lists fewer than 45,000 distinct CDR3 sequences; less than 50% were seen once. Sequencing was carried out using blood. Every receptor here comes from a woman in her fifties or sixties with Graves' hyperthyroidism that later progressed to Graves' ophthalmopathy.

V usage is TRBV7-2 and J usage is TRBJ2-1; TRBD2 matches at 13 bases. Trimming took 3 bases from V and 3 from J; bases not matched to a gene: 2. Germline V gene sequence: CDR1 SGHTA, CDR2 FQGNSA. CDR3 length: 16 residues. The CDR3 DNA sequence: TGTGCCAGCAGCTTCGGACTAGCGGGAGACTACAATGAGCAGTTCTTC. It encodes CASSFGLAGDYNEQFF.

This clonotype was observed a handful of times. This chain joins TRBV9 and TRBJ2-1; D gene uncertain. The CDR3 runs 15 residues. V was shortened by 4 bases and J by 0 bases, with 11 bases between the two germline ends. CDR1 and CDR2 from the germline V gene are SGDLS and YYNGEE. For the CDR3, the DNA is TGTGCCAGCAGCATCCAAGGTAGCTCCTACAATGAGCAGTTCTTC. Amino acids: CASSIQGSSYNEQFF.

This clonotype was seen at least ten times. CDR3 nucleotide sequence: TGTGCCAGCAGCTTAGCGAAGGTTAGCGGGAGACCACTAAACCACAATGAGCAGTTCTTC. Encoded protein: CASSLAKVSGRPLNHNEQFF. This chain uses TRBV7-9 with TRBJ2-1; 9 positions match TRBD2. From germline, CDR1 is SEHNR and CDR2 FQNEAQ (reference sequence). CDR3 length: 20 residues. J lost 5 bases, V lost 0 bases, and 17 bases had no gene match. Complete variable domain (other parts from reference TRBV7-9 and TRBJ2-1): DTGVSQNPRHKITKRGQNVTFRCDPISEHNRLYWYRQTLGQGPEFLTYFQNEAQLEKSRLLSDRFSAERPKGSFSTLEIQRTEQGDSAMYLCASSLAKVSGRPLNHNEQFFGPGTRLTVL.

The V and J genes are TRBV2 and TRBJ2-5; D gene unclear. Deletions cut 3 bases from V and 2 bases from J, with 10 bases between. In germline, CDR1 is SNHLY, CDR2 FYNNEI. This CDR3 has 14 amino acids. CDR3 residues: CASSDRYRQETQYF. For the CDR3, the DNA is TGTGCCAGCAGTGATCGCTATCGACAAGAGACCCAGTACTTC. Complete variable domain (other parts from reference TRBV2 and TRBJ2-5): EPEVTQTPSHQVTQMGQEVILRCVPISNHLYFYWYRQILGQKVEFLVSFYNNEISEKSEIFDDQFSVERPDGSNFTLKIRSTKLEDSAMYFCASSDRYRQETQYFGPGTRLLVL.

This clonotype was seen ten or more times. The genes are TRBV12-3 or TRBV12-4 and TRBJ2-5; 12 positions agree with TRBD1. V shed 3 bases and J 5 bases; nucleotides not matched to a gene: 10. The CDR3 has 17 amino acids. The CDR3 sequence is CASSFGGTGGAGETQYF. In nucleotides, the CDR3 is TGTGCCAGCAGTTTCGGTGGGACAGGGGGCGCCGGGGAGACCCAGTACTTC.

This clonotype is medium-sized (0.01 to 0.1%) by share. This chain joins TRBV10-3 and TRBJ2-7, with 7 bases lining up with TRBD2. The V gene end was trimmed by 2 bases and the J gene end by 0 bases; junction bases not matched to a gene: 4. This CDR3 spans 15 amino acids. Germline values: CDR1 ENHRY, CDR2 SYGVKD. The CDR3 region is CAISEPSGNSYEQYF. CDR3 in DNA: TGTGCCATCAGTGAGCCCAGCGGGAACTCCTACGAGCAGTACTTC.

Points on this clonotype: The junction shows a germline mismatch at one end, possibly a read error. The rearrangement joins TRBV5-1 to TRBJ2-1; 10 bases align to TRBD2. CDR1 and CDR2 (germline): SGHRS, YFSETQ. CDR3 length: 16 amino acids. The CDR3 sequence is CASSAPGTSVGTGQFF. CDR3 nucleotides: TGTGCCAGCAGCGCCCCCGGGACTAGCGTGGGGACGGGGCAGTTCTTC.

This clonotype came up many times. The chain is built from TRBV19 and TRBJ2-6; no definite D call. Trimming left V 4 bases short and J 1 base short, with 5 bases between. The CDR3 has 14 residues. The germline CDR1 and CDR2 sequences are LNHDA and SQIVND (reference sequence). The DNA of the CDR3 is TGTGCCAGTAGTACTAGTTCTGGGGCCAACGTCCTGACTTTC. This gives the protein CASSTSSGANVLTF.

The table lists this clonotype with many counts. CDR3 loop: CASRPQGVNTEAFF. DNA for the CDR3: TGTGCCAGTAGGCCACAGGGGGTGAACACTGAAGCTTTCTTT. The chain recombines TRBV19 with TRBJ1-1; TRBD1 matches 8 bases. The CDR3 totals 14 residues. The V and J ends lost 6 bases and 0 bases, in that order; junction bases with no gene match: 3. CDR1 and CDR2 (germline): LNHDA, SQIVND (reference sequence). The full variable domain, with the rest looked up from reference TRBV19 and TRBJ1-1, is DGGITQSPKYLFRKEGQNVTLSCEQNLNHDAMYWYRQDPGQGLRLIYYSQIVNDFQKGDIAEGYSVSREKKESFPLTVTSAQKNPTAFYLCASRPQGVNTEAFFGQGTRLTVV.

Of note for this clonotype: The junction differs from germline at one of its ends, possibly a read error. The chain uses TRBV7-2 and TRBJ2-6, with unresolved D. In germline, CDR1 is SGHTA, CDR2 FQGNSA. The CDR3 totals 11 residues. The CDR3 DNA reads TGTGCCAGCAGCCACCTTGGGAATGAAGCTTTC. Translated: CASSHLGNEAF.

This clonotype was detected ten times or more. V gene TRBV11-3 combines with J gene TRBJ1-2; TRBD1 is a possible D gene (5 bases). Per the germline V gene, CDR1 is SGHNT and CDR2 is YENEEA. Trimming stripped 5 bases from V and 0 bases from J, with 16 bases between. This CDR3 comprises 16 residues. Here the CDR3 reads CASSPGGARSNYGYTF. CDR3 coding DNA: TGTGCCAGCAGCCCCGGAGGGGCCAGATCTAACTATGGCTACACCTTC.

Many counts were recorded for this clonotype. The V gene is TRBV6-1, the J gene TRBJ2-5, with 7 bases that match TRBD1. The CDR3 sequence is 15 residues long. Unmatched junction bases numbered 10, after V lost 7 bases and J lost 2 bases. Germline V gene sequence: CDR1 MNHNS, CDR2 SASEGT. CDR3 region: CASKIRDRTQETQYF. CDR3 nucleotide sequence: TGTGCCAGCAAGATCCGGGACAGAACGCAAGAGACCCAGTACTTC.

This chain uses TRBV4-2 with TRBJ2-5, with 11 nucleotides matching TRBD2. Trimming at V came to 4 bases and at J to 1 base, leaving 11 bases not matched to a gene. Germline values: CDR1 LGHNA, CDR2 YNFKEQ. The CDR3 has 18 residues. The CDR3 here is CASSLNPGTSGIQETQYF. Written as DNA, the CDR3 is TGTGCCAGCAGCCTTAACCCCGGGACTAGCGGCATCCAAGAGACCCAGTACTTC.

This rearrangement joins TRBV7-9 to TRBJ1-5; no clear D gene. The V gene's germline CDR1 is SEHNR and CDR2 FQNEAQ (reference sequence). The V end was cut by 3 bases, the J end by 11 bases, with 17 bases between. This CDR3 region has 14 residues. This CDR3 is CASSFEGRQETQHF. CDR3 nucleotides: TGTGCCAGCAGCTTTGAAGGGCGCCAAGAGACCCAGCATTTT.

The sample holds many counts of this clonotype. J is TRBJ2-2 and V is TRBV7-9; tentative D call: TRBD2 (5 bases). This CDR3 contains 15 residues. V dropped 8 bases and J dropped 5 bases, with 18 bases sitting between them. Germline lookup yields CDR1 SEHNR and CDR2 FQNEAQ (reference sequence). The CDR3: CASDTKAARTGELFF. The CDR3 DNA is TGTGCCAGCGACACCAAAGCGGCGCGGACCGGGGAGCTGTTTTTT. Supplemented by reference TRBV7-9 and TRBJ2-2, the full variable domain reads DTGVSQNPRHKITKRGQNVTFRCDPISEHNRLYWYRQTLGQGPEFLTYFQNEAQLEKSRLLSDRFSAERPKGSFSTLEIQRTEQGDSAMYLCASDTKAARTGELFFGEGSRLTVL.

The table lists this clonotype with many counts. This chain connects TRBV5-4 to TRBJ1-5, with D unresolved. Germline lookup yields CDR1 SGHNT and CDR2 YYREEE (reference sequence). This CDR3 contains 15 residues. The V and J ends lost 2 bases and 0 bases respectively, with 9 bases between them. CDR3 nucleotides: TGTGCCAGCAGCTTAGGCCCGAATAGCAATCAGCCCCAGCATTTT. As protein: CASSLGPNSNQPQHF.

There are many counts of this clonotype. V is TRBV6-6 and J is TRBJ1-3; maybe TRBD1 (5 bases). Trimming left V 6 bases short and J 2 bases short, with 11 bases between. Germline CDR1 MNHNY, CDR2 SVGAGI (reference sequence). The CDR3 has 14 amino acids. CDR3 sequence: CASSPGITGNTIYF. Written as DNA, the CDR3 is TGTGCCAGCAGCCCAGGGATTACTGGAAACACCATATATTTT.

A note on this clonotype: No conserved phenylalanine or tryptophan ends this CDR3, so it is likely a read error. The gene calls are TRBV7-8 and TRBJ2-7; tentatively, D is TRBD2 (6 bases). Trimming took 8 bases from V and 4 from J, leaving 15 bases between them. CDR3 length: 13 amino acids. Germline V gives CDR1 SGHVS, CDR2 FQNEAQ. The CDR3 nucleotides are TGTGCCAGCCATGTGGGCGGGAAATACGAGCAGTACCTC. Its protein product is CASHVGGKYEQYL.

This CDR3 is CSAWTSGGNEQYF. For the CDR3, the DNA is TGCAGTGCGTGGACTAGCGGAGGCAACGAGCAGTACTTC. This chain joins TRBV20-1 and TRBJ2-7, with 10 positions matching TRBD2. V shed 6 bases, J shed 5 bases, and the junction held 7 bases outside the gene matches. The CDR3 is 13 amino acids. Per the germline V gene, CDR1 is DFQATT and CDR2 is SNEGSKA (reference sequence).

This clonotype was picked up one time. The chain combines TRBV5-1 with TRBJ2-1, with D maybe TRBD1 (6 bases). CDR1 and CDR2 (germline): SGHRS, YFSETQ. V shed 0 bases and J shed 12 bases, with 22 bases lying between them. The CDR3 sequence is 16 residues long. In DNA form, the CDR3 reads TGCGCCAGCAGCTTGGGGCAGACTTATCGGACAGATACGCAGTTCTTC. Its protein product is CASSLGQTYRTDTQFF.

The table lists this clonotype with many counts. The CDR3 region has the DNA TGTGCCAGCAGTTACTCCATAGCGGGGTACAATGAGCAGTTCTTC. Translation: CASSYSIAGYNEQFF. This sequence joins TRBV6-2 or TRBV6-3 and TRBJ2-1; 8 positions match TRBD2. The ends lost 0 bases at V and 4 bases at J; junction bases unmatched: 2. Germline V gene lookup returns CDR1 MNHEY and CDR2 SVGEGT. CDR3 length: 15 residues.

There are many counts of this clonotype. The genes are TRBV7-9 and TRBJ2-5; 12 nucleotides agree with TRBD1. Germline lookup yields CDR1 SEHNR and CDR2 FQNEAQ (reference sequence). The CDR3 sequence is 16 residues long. After removal of 2 bases from V and 7 bases from J, the junction contained 8 bases not matched to a gene. The CDR3 DNA reads as TGTGCCAGCAGCTTAACGGGACAGGGGGCTGAGAGGACCCAGTACTTC. Its translation is CASSLTGQGAERTQYF.

The table lists this clonotype with many counts. The CDR3 is CASSLRGTGRTGELFF. Written as DNA, the CDR3 is TGTGCCAGCAGCTTACGTGGGACAGGGAGGACCGGGGAGCTGTTTTTT. The chain has TRBV5-8 and TRBJ2-2; 9 nucleotides match TRBD1. CDR1 is SGHTS, CDR2 YDEGEE, per germline. This CDR3 has 16 amino acids. J gave up 5 bases and V 2 bases, and 7 bases lay outside the gene matches.